The 12 T cell receptor beta chains in this list originate from one sample, sequenced in a study of blood T cell repertoires in COVID-19. Sequencing used immunoSEQ multiplex PCR; TCRdb keeps in-frame clones, though not all of them. The sample lists 70,000 or so clones, about nine tenths seen once, with approximately 10% in the top ten. The sequencing sample was made of peripheral blood. Receptors originate from an older man with active or convalescent COVID-19.

The chain couples TRBV6-5 to TRBJ1-2; D is possibly TRBD1 (6 bases). The V and J ends lost 6 bases and 2 bases respectively, with 13 bases between them. CDR3 length equals 14 residues. Per germline, CDR1 MNHEY and CDR2 SVGAGI. CDR3 DNA: TGTGCCAGCAGCCCGGACCAGGGGAACTATGGCTACACCTTC. Residues: CASSPDQGNYGYTF.

The rearrangement uses TRBV5-4 and TRBJ2-1; possible D gene TRBD1, 6 bases. The germline V gene has CDR1 SGHNT and CDR2 YYREEE (reference sequence). CDR3 length equals 15 residues. With 0 bases removed from V and 6 bases from J, the gap between germline ends came to 13 bases. The CDR3 DNA reads TGTGCCAGCAGCTTGGAGGGACACCATTTCAATGAGCAGTTCTTC. Encoded protein: CASSLEGHHFNEQFF.

The chain has TRBV6-5 and TRBJ1-2; no clear D. The V end was cut by 7 bases, the J end by 4 bases, with 10 bases between. Per germline, CDR1 MNHEY and CDR2 SVGAGI. CDR3 length: 12 amino acids. The CDR3 here is CASTEGSYGYTF. The CDR3, as DNA: TGTGCCAGCACCGAAGGGAGCTATGGCTACACCTTC.

The V call is TRBV3-1 (or the pseudogene TRBV3-2), the J call TRBJ1-2; TRBD1 agrees at 12 bases. The CDR3 is 16 residues long. CDR1 LGHDT and CDR2 YNNKEL come from the germline V gene (reference sequence). With 3 bases clipped from V and 6 bases from J, the junction kept 8 bases outside the gene matches. The CDR3 here is CASSQNLGTGGDGYTF. The CDR3 DNA follows: TGTGCCAGCAGCCAGAATCTAGGGACAGGGGGCGATGGCTACACCTTC.

V and J are TRBV6-6 and TRBJ2-3; TRBD2 agrees at 14 bases. The CDR3 runs 16 residues. Germline-derived CDR1 and CDR2 are MNHNY and SVGAGI (reference sequence). V shed 6 bases, J shed 2 bases, and the junction held 4 bases outside the gene matches. CDR3 DNA sequence: TGTGCCAGCAGGGGACTAGCGGGAGCCTCCACAGATACGCAGTATTTT. It specifies CASRGLAGASTDTQYF.

This sequence joins TRBV11-3 and TRBJ2-2; no clear D gene. There are 13 residues in the CDR3. The germline V gene has CDR1 SGHNT and CDR2 YENEEA. V shed 2 bases and J shed 7 bases, with 8 bases lying between them. The CDR3 DNA reads TGTGCCAGCAGCTTACGGGTTAGCGGGGAGCTGTTTTTT. Its translation: CASSLRVSGELFF.

The rearrangement joins TRBV28 to TRBJ2-2; 11 nucleotides line up with TRBD2. With V trimmed by 2 bases and J by 7 bases, 18 bases remained unmatched. Germline CDR1 is MDHEN and CDR2 is SYDVKM. CDR3 length: 20 amino acids. The CDR3 DNA sequence: TGTGCCAGCAGTTTAACCCTTCATTTAGCGGGAGGGCCGTCTGTCGGGGAGCTGTTTTTT. It codes for CASSLTLHLAGGPSVGELFF.

V is TRBV6-1 and J is TRBJ2-1; 10 positions match TRBD1. V lost 3 bases, J lost 8 bases, and 4 bases stayed unmatched. Germline-derived CDR1 and CDR2 are MNHNS and SASEGT. This CDR3 has 14 residues. CDR3 DNA sequence: TGTGCCAGCAGTGAGACAGGGGGCATAGATGAGCAGTTCTTC. Translating gives CASSETGGIDEQFF.

The V gene is TRBV7-3, the J gene TRBJ2-1; 10 bases align to TRBD2. The germline V gene has CDR1 SGHTA and CDR2 FQGTGA. Trimming removed 0 bases from V and 4 bases from J; junction bases left unmatched: 3. The CDR3 runs 16 residues. CDR3: CASSLTPSGSYNEQFF. In DNA, the CDR3 is TGTGCCAGCAGCTTAACCCCTAGCGGGAGTTACAATGAGCAGTTCTTC.

This chain joins TRBV27 and TRBJ2-5; 11 bases line up with TRBD2. The V segment lost 0 bases and the J segment 5 bases; nucleotides outside the gene matches: 2. CDR1 is MNHEY, CDR2 SMNVEV, per germline (reference sequence). The CDR3 runs to 15 residues. CDR3 bases: TGTGCCAGCAGTTTATCAACTAGCGGGAGCGAGACCCAGTACTTC. As protein: CASSLSTSGSETQYF.

This chain's CDR3 is CASSPLSGRSDTQYF. In nucleotides, the CDR3 is TGTGCCAGCTCACCTTTAAGCGGGAGGTCAGATACGCAGTATTTT. The genes are TRBV18 and TRBJ2-3; TRBD2 matches at 9 bases. This CDR3 is built from 15 residues. Germline V gene lookup returns CDR1 KGHSH and CDR2 LQKENI. With 3 bases clipped from V and 4 bases from J, the junction kept 5 bases outside the gene matches.

The sample holds a few counts of this clone. The chain has TRBV5-1 and TRBJ2-2; TRBD1 aligns across 11 bases. V was pared by 4 bases and J by 9 bases, with 11 bases of the junction left unmatched. Germline loops: CDR1 SGHRS, CDR2 YFSETQ. The CDR3 totals 16 residues. CDR3 sequence reads: CASSIEGQGDYRELFF. The CDR3, as DNA: TGCGCCAGCAGCATCGAGGGACAGGGGGATTACAGGGAGCTGTTTTTT.